This section outlines one T cell receptor beta chain sequence together with its context. What this receptor recognizes is not known. Base qualities are not recorded, but no much larger clone differs from it by a single base. The time point label for this specimen denotes: approximately 11 months on ibrutinib. For TCR beta library preparation, roughly 2 micrograms of genomic DNA were extracted from the cryopreserved PBMCs. High-throughput TCR beta sequencing was performed on longitudinal blood samples from CLL patients receiving ibrutinib monotherapy. The patients were enrolled in a single-center, open-label phase 2 trial of ibrutinib monotherapy. Each clonotype received, on average, approximately 9.9x coverage in deep resolution sequencing performed on a MiSeq, where the target depth lay between 1 in 1 million and 1 in 200,000 T cells. TCR beta libraries were generated with the immunoSEQ hsTCRB Kit. From the authors' description of their analysis: ImmunoSEQ Data Assistant and ImmunoSEQ Analyzer were used for data analysis, and V, D and J genes were assigned according to IMGT definitions. Clonality, which ranges from 0 to 1, was calculated by subtracting the normalized Shannon entropy of productive rearrangement frequencies from one. Only overrepresented clonotypes making up at least 0.05% of the repertoire of each patient were included in the public clonotype analysis. About a dozen repertoires from age-matched healthy donors, obtained from immuneACCESS, served as clonality controls. What TCRdb holds here is the immuneACCESS table cut down to in-frame rearrangements. Part of the clones is not present; checked against another copy, under half of the missing clones reflect an unresolved V gene, and the others are unexplained. V and J calls and clone size come straight from that table; D and trimming were deduced from the DNA. The sample table records fewer than 70,000 clones; more than 70% of these occur just once. The ten largest clones take up around 45% of the sample.

The data originate from a study of cytotoxic CD8 clonotypes in ibrutinib-treated CLL (dated by TCRdb to 2020 to 2023). Regarding the study in general: In this cohort, 15 or so patients were treatment-naive and more than 9 were relapsed/refractory, while some 17 had unmutated IGHV. Responses were partial in roughly 24 patients and complete in 2; after median about 63 months follow-up, around 14 stayed in remission and about twelve progressed. Samples at response were collected after a median of about twelve months of treatment, with a range of about 6 to 36 months. On average, each sample yielded roughly 260,000 productive templates and tens of thousands of productive rearrangements. Longitudinal samples were available for about 30% of the 86 trial participants. Cryopreserved peripheral blood mononuclear cells were collected at three points: before therapy, at response, and at either sustained remission or disease progression. Every sample from remission and from progressive disease was obtained while the patients were still on ibrutinib.

The full study reports these points: At ibrutinib response clonality went up, during sustained remission it held steady, and at progression it dropped back toward baseline. Sampling times were not matched between sustained-remission and progressing patients, and lymph node repertoires were not studied. Public clonotypes were rare and either contracted or stayed stable during treatment, and the rise in clonality at ibrutinib response reflected the expansion of private clonotypes. At baseline, clonality was higher than in age-matched healthy donors and showed a strong correlation with circulating CD8+ T-cell counts.

The clonotype comes from a human donor with chronic lymphocytic leukemia. The material sequenced was PBMCs, taken after 12 months of ibrutinib treatment.

The sequenced DNA is TGTGCCAGCAGCGTAGGAGCCCGACAAGAGACCCAGTACTTC. Translated, it reads CASSVGARQETQYF. The chain couples TRBV9 to TRBJ2-5, with the D gene too uncertain to name. The germline V gene gives CDR1 as SGDLS and CDR2 as YYNGEE. From its cysteine to its phenylalanine, the CDR3 spans 14 amino acids. The only DNA kept is the CDR3, 42 bases in frame from the first base. The V and J ends are trimmed by 0 bases and 2 bases, leaving 8 bases between them.